Following are 21 T cell receptor beta chains from one sample sequenced in a study of CD8 T cells in ankylosing spondylitis. Each CDR3 protein gets one entry after TCRdb re-called the 5' RACE reads with MiXCR. The sample shows about 23,000 distinct CDR3 sequences, roughly 17% of them seen only once. The sample comprised blood. These TCRs come from a male donor with ankylosing spondylitis or in good health (not recorded which).

This clonotype was picked up many times. The V and J genes are TRBV5-1 and TRBJ1-1, with D perhaps TRBD1 (5 bases). V was cut by 3 bases and J by 0 bases, with 15 bases left in between. Germline-derived CDR1 and CDR2 are SGHRS and YFSETQ. This CDR3 is built from 16 residues. This chain's CDR3 is CASSSPGGLLNTEAFF. DNA of the CDR3: TGCGCCAGCAGCTCCCCTGGGGGATTGTTGAACACTGAAGCTTTCTTT.

This clonotype showed up many times. The V call is TRBV28, the J call TRBJ2-1; D not resolved. CDR1 and CDR2 from the germline V gene are MDHEN and SYDVKM. V shed 6 bases and J shed 4 bases, with 7 bases lying between them. This CDR3 is built from 12 residues. The CDR3 region has the DNA TGTGCCAGCAGGTCCGAGTACAATGAGCAGTTCTTC. Its translation: CASRSEYNEQFF.

There are many counts of this clonotype. The chain combines TRBV5-1 with TRBJ2-1; 10 positions agree with TRBD2. Germline assignment: CDR1 SGHRS and CDR2 YFSETQ. V trimming: 2 bases; J trimming: 8 bases; junction bases outside the gene matches: 4. The CDR3 contains 14 residues. CDR3 sequence: CASSFWTSGYEQFF. The CDR3 nucleotides read TGCGCCAGCAGCTTCTGGACTAGCGGATATGAGCAGTTCTTC. The full variable domain, with the rest looked up from reference TRBV5-1 and TRBJ2-1, is KAGVTQTPRYLIKTRGQQVTLSCSPISGHRSVSWYQQTPGQGLQFLFEYFSETQRNKGNFPGRFSGRQFSNSRSEMNVSTLELGDSALYLCASSFWTSGYEQFFGPGTRLTVL.

This clonotype was recorded a few times. The rearrangement links TRBV12-3 or TRBV12-4 to TRBJ2-3, with a weak D call TRBD2 (5 bases). This CDR3 contains 14 residues. The V and J ends lost 3 bases and 4 bases respectively, with 11 bases between them. CDR3 bases: TGTGCCAGCAGTTTGGACTCCACGGCAGATACGCAGTATTTT. Protein product: CASSLDSTADTQYF.

This clonotype was found many times. J is TRBJ1-2 and V is TRBV9; 9 bases agree with TRBD1. Germline loops: CDR1 SGDLS, CDR2 YYNGEE. This CDR3 is 15 amino acids long. V shed 1 base and J 4 bases; nucleotides not matched to a gene: 5. As DNA, the CDR3 is TGTGCCAGCAGCGTAACCCGGACAGGGGCCTATGGCTACACCTTC. Protein product: CASSVTRTGAYGYTF.

In this sample, this clonotype turned up a few times. The gene calls are TRBV29-1 and TRBJ2-7; D possibly corresponds to TRBD1 (5 bases). The germline V gene has CDR1 SQVTM and CDR2 ANQGSEA. This CDR3 region has 11 residues. Trimming cost V 2 bases and J 7 bases, with 9 bases left between them. CDR3 region: CSVELGQEQYF. CDR3 coding DNA: TGCAGCGTTGAACTGGGGCAGGAGCAGTACTTC.

In its sample, this clonotype was seen once. The genes are TRBV6-4 and TRBJ2-3; 9 nucleotides match TRBD1. CDR1 and CDR2 (germline): MRHNA, SNTAGT. With V trimmed by 6 bases and J by 3 bases, 4 bases remained unmatched. The CDR3 extends over 14 amino acids. The CDR3 DNA sequence: TGTGCCAGCAGGGCCGGGACAGGGACAGATACGCAGTATTTT. Its protein product is CASRAGTGTDTQYF.

The table lists this clonotype with a few counts. This sequence joins TRBV2 and TRBJ2-2; D call uncertain. The V end lost 1 base, the J end lost 8 bases, and 8 bases lay between the germline ends. Per the germline V gene, CDR1 is SNHLY and CDR2 is FYNNEI. This CDR3 comprises 13 residues. The DNA for the CDR3 is TGTGCCAGCAGTGAAGTTTTGCGTGGGGAGCTGTTTTTT. Amino acids: CASSEVLRGELFF. Looking up the rest from reference TRBV2 and TRBJ2-2 gives the full variable domain: EPEVTQTPSHQVTQMGQEVILRCVPISNHLYFYWYRQILGQKVEFLVSFYNNEISEKSEIFDDQFSVERPDGSNFTLKIRSTKLEDSAMYFCASSEVLRGELFFGEGSRLTVL.

The V gene is TRBV11-3, the J gene TRBJ2-3, with D possibly matching TRBD2 (7 bases). CDR1 is SGHNT and CDR2 is YENEEA in the germline V gene. V was cut by 5 bases and J by 0 bases, with 12 bases left in between. This CDR3 has 15 amino acids. CDR3 DNA sequence: TGTGCCAGCAGCCCCGGGGGGCTTAGCACAGATACGCAGTATTTT. Protein product: CASSPGGLSTDTQYF.

This clonotype was detected ten times or more. The chain combines TRBV7-6 with TRBJ2-2; D gene ambiguous. The CDR3 contains 13 residues. Trimming removed 8 bases at V and 5 bases at J, with 12 bases between. Germline V lookup: CDR1 SGHVS, CDR2 FNYEAQ. Here the CDR3 DNA reads TGTGCCAGCGGGTCGGGCGAGACCGGGGAGCTGTTTTTT. This gives the protein CASGSGETGELFF.

The chain couples TRBV19 to TRBJ2-2; 8 nucleotides line up with TRBD1. The CDR3 contains 15 residues. J lost 6 bases, V lost 3 bases, and 6 bases had no gene match. Germline V gene sequence: CDR1 LNHDA, CDR2 SQIVND (reference sequence). CDR3 sequence (DNA): TGTGCCAGTAGTATGGTCCAGGGGGCGCCCGGGGAGCTGTTTTTT. Its translation is CASSMVQGAPGELFF.

The DNA of the CDR3 is TGTGCCAGCAGTTTTAGAGGCCGGGACAGGGTTGAAGCTTTCTTT. Translation: CASSFRGRDRVEAFF. The chain recombines TRBV12-3 or TRBV12-4 with TRBJ1-1, with 9 bases fitting TRBD1. V lost 3 bases, J lost 7 bases, and 9 bases stayed unmatched. This CDR3 has 15 residues.

This clonotype was observed a few times. The chain couples TRBV4-3 to TRBJ2-2; TRBD2 matches 9 bases. V shed 1 base and J 4 bases; nucleotides not matched to a gene: 7. This CDR3 is built from 17 residues. In germline, CDR1 is LGHNA, CDR2 YSLEER. CDR3 nucleotide sequence: TGCGCCAGCAGCCAAGCTCCTAGCGGGGCGGGCACCGGGGAGCTGTTTTTT. It yields the protein CASSQAPSGAGTGELFF.

This sequence joins TRBV12-3 or TRBV12-4 and TRBJ1-1; TRBD1 aligns across 7 bases. The junction had 4 bases not matched to a gene; V was cut back by 6 bases and J by 0 bases. The CDR3 loop spans 14 amino acids. CDR3 nucleotides: TGTGCCAGCAGCCACGACAGGGTGAACACTGAAGCTTTCTTT. This translates into CASSHDRVNTEAFF.

This clonotype was seen more than once but under ten times. The chain has TRBV7-8 and TRBJ1-2; D is unresolved. The CDR3 length is 13 residues. CDR1 and CDR2 (germline): SGHVS, FQNEAQ. Deletions cut 3 bases from V and 3 bases from J, with 8 bases between. CDR3 region: CASSLGPDYGYTF. DNA of the CDR3: TGTGCCAGCAGCTTGGGTCCGGACTATGGCTACACCTTC.

This rearrangement joins TRBV7-3 to TRBJ2-2; D possibly corresponds to TRBD1 (5 bases). The germline gives CDR1 SGHTA, CDR2 FQGTGA. The CDR3 length is 15 residues. V gave up 5 bases and J gave up 4 bases, with 14 bases separating them. CDR3 bases: TGTGCCAGCAGCCCAGGGTGGGGTAGCACCGGGGAGCTGTTTTTT. Its protein product is CASSPGWGSTGELFF.

This clonotype was counted at least ten times. In DNA form, the CDR3 reads TGCAGTGCTAGGACGGCTAGCGGAACCGGGGAGCTGTTTTTT. Protein: CSARTASGTGELFF. V usage is TRBV20-1 and J usage is TRBJ2-2; 7 nucleotides align to TRBD2. CDR3 size: 14 residues. With 3 bases clipped from V and 5 bases from J, the junction kept 6 bases outside the gene matches. Germline CDR1 is DFQATT and CDR2 is SNEGSKA (reference sequence).

This clonotype was picked up many times. This chain links TRBV29-1 with TRBJ2-1; possibly TRBD1 for D (6 bases). The V end lost 6 bases, the J end lost 0 bases, and 18 bases lay between the germline ends. The CDR3 has 16 amino acids. Looked up from germline, CDR1 is SQVTM and CDR2 is ANQGSEA. The CDR3 protein is CSVTGLGGGSYNEQFF. The CDR3, as DNA: TGCAGCGTCACAGGGTTAGGGGGTGGCTCCTACAATGAGCAGTTCTTC.

In this sample, this clonotype turned up a few times. V usage is TRBV4-3 and J usage is TRBJ2-3; the D is unclear. V shed 0 bases and J shed 1 base, with 11 bases lying between them. In germline, CDR1 is LGHNA, CDR2 YSLEER. There are 16 residues in the CDR3. In DNA form, the CDR3 reads TGCGCCAGCAGCCAAGAGACCGCGCCGGGCACAGATACGCAGTATTTT. It yields the protein CASSQETAPGTDTQYF.

This clonotype was found a few times. V usage is TRBV9 and J usage is TRBJ2-2, with D possibly being TRBD1 (6 bases). The CDR3 length is 13 residues. Trimming pared 4 bases from V and 8 bases from J, leaving 12 bases between. CDR1 and CDR2 from the germline V gene are SGDLS and YYNGEE. The CDR3 region is CASSPRGRGELFF. CDR3 in DNA: TGTGCCAGCAGCCCCAGGGGACGAGGGGAGCTGTTTTTT.

This clonotype was counted ten times or more. J is TRBJ2-5 and V is TRBV20-1, with D tentatively TRBD2 (5 bases). This CDR3 comprises 14 residues. Between the trimmed V and J ends, which lost 4 bases and 1 base, there was a span of 13 bases. CDR1 DFQATT and CDR2 SNEGSKA come from the germline V gene (reference sequence). Here the CDR3 DNA reads TGCAGTGCTACCCCCCTGAGGGTCCAAGAGACCCAGTACTTC. Encoded protein: CSATPLRVQETQYF.